One and the same sample provided the 16 T cell receptor beta chains below, sequenced in a study of T cells in Graves' hyperthyroidism and ophthalmopathy. TCR beta CDR3 region amplification was performed from RNA transcripts. An initial round of RT-PCR targeting the TCR CDR3 relied on the HTBI primer set. TCRdb fed the multiplex PCR reads into MiXCR, producing one record per CDR3 protein. Found here are about 400,000 distinct CDR3 sequences, 15% to 18% of them singletons; the top ten hold 25% to 30%. The sample was blood. The receptors stem from a woman aged 18-29 years with Graves' hyperthyroidism that later progressed to Graves' ophthalmopathy.

V usage is TRBV6-1 and J usage is TRBJ2-4; D perhaps matches TRBD1 (5 bases). This CDR3 contains 17 residues. V lost 0 bases and J lost 1, with 13 bases in between. Per the germline V gene, CDR1 is MNHNS and CDR2 is SASEGT. The CDR3 region is CASSEAAGYGAKNIQYF. CDR3 in DNA: TGTGCCAGCAGTGAAGCGGCAGGGTATGGGGCCAAAAACATTCAGTACTTC.

The V and J genes are TRBV19 and TRBJ2-7; possibly TRBD1 or TRBD2 for D (9 bases each). Trimming shortened V by 4 bases and J by 3 bases, and 25 bases separated the two germline ends. CDR3 length equals 18 residues. The germline V gene has CDR1 LNHDA and CDR2 SQIVND (reference sequence). CDR3 bases: TGTGCCAGTAGTAACAGGGGGCGAGCGGGAGGAAGATTCTACGAGCAGTACTTC. Encoded protein: CASSNRGRAGGRFYEQYF.

This clonotype was observed at least ten times. The CDR3 is CASSLGMAGTFPNNEQFF. CDR3 coding DNA: TGCGCCAGCAGCTTGGGAATGGCAGGGACATTTCCAAACAATGAGCAGTTCTTC. The gene calls are TRBV5-1 and TRBJ2-1; D perhaps matches TRBD1 (6 bases). Trimming stripped 0 bases from V and 5 bases from J, with 21 bases between. This CDR3 has 18 residues. In germline, CDR1 is SGHRS, CDR2 YFSETQ.

The rearrangement links TRBV4-1 to TRBJ2-1, with D possibly TRBD1 on 6 matching bases. The germline gives CDR1 MGHRA, CDR2 YSYEKL. The CDR3 has 16 amino acids. Trimming stripped 4 bases from V and 4 bases from J, with 17 bases between. CDR3 loop: CASSRGGLAQYNEQFF. The CDR3 region has the DNA TGCGCCAGCAGCCGAGGGGGTTTAGCCCAGTACAATGAGCAGTTCTTC.

This clonotype was recorded once. The chain is built from TRBV18 and TRBJ2-7; no clear D gene. Germline V gives CDR1 KGHSH, CDR2 LQKENI. Between the trimmed V and J ends, which lost 3 bases and 3 bases, there was a span of 9 bases. The CDR3 consists of 13 residues. CDR3 loop: CASSPDENYEQYF. The CDR3 DNA sequence: TGTGCCAGCTCACCCGATGAGAACTACGAGCAGTACTTC.

The chain uses TRBV6-1 and TRBJ2-7; D possibly matches TRBD1 or TRBD2 (6 bases each). Trimming pared 4 bases from V and 4 bases from J, leaving 11 bases between. Germline V gives CDR1 MNHNS, CDR2 SASEGT. CDR3 length equals 13 residues. CDR3 coding DNA: TGTGCCAGCAGTGCAGGGGAGGCATACGAGCAGTACTTC. Protein product: CASSAGEAYEQYF.

Many counts were recorded for this clonotype. The V gene is TRBV20-1, the J gene TRBJ1-5; D is possibly TRBD1 (6 bases). Germline V gene lookup returns CDR1 DFQATT and CDR2 SNEGSKA (reference sequence). V lost 0 bases to trimming and J lost 6 bases, with 15 bases between them. This CDR3 contains 15 residues. As DNA, the CDR3 is TGCAGTGCTAGAGAGGAGACTGGGGGCGGTCAGCCCCAGCATTTT. Translated, it gives CSAREETGGGQPQHF.

This clonotype occurred once. V is TRBV5-1 and J is TRBJ2-2, with 11 bases that match TRBD2. Trimming took 4 bases from V and 4 from J; bases not matched to a gene: 3. CDR3 length equals 15 residues. Germline values: CDR1 SGHRS, CDR2 YFSETQ. CDR3 sequence (DNA): TGCGCCAGCAGCGTTGGGACTAGCGGCACCGGGGAGCTGTTTTTT. Protein sequence: CASSVGTSGTGELFF.

This clonotype was picked up many times. The gene calls are TRBV20-1 and TRBJ2-1, with TRBD2 matching 8 bases. The CDR3 extends over 15 amino acids. J gave up 3 bases and V 3 bases, and 7 bases lay outside the gene matches. Germline CDR1 reads DFQATT; CDR2 reads SNEGSKA (reference sequence). The CDR3 sequence: CSAREPGLDYNEQFF. In DNA form, the CDR3 reads TGCAGTGCTAGGGAACCGGGACTAGACTACAATGAGCAGTTCTTC.

Concerning this clonotype itself: Since the CDR3 does not end with the conserved phenylalanine or tryptophan, this likely comes from a read error. The J gene is TRBJ1-2, the V gene TRBV6-1; TRBD1 might be the D (6 bases). The V end was cut by 7 bases, the J end by 2 bases, with 14 bases between. Germline lookup yields CDR1 MNHNS and CDR2 SASEGT. The CDR3 is made up of 14 amino acids. Written as DNA, the CDR3 is TGTGCCAGCAAGTGGGCACAGGGAAACTATGGCTACACCCTC. This encodes CASKWAQGNYGYTL.

This clonotype was observed a single time. This may be a read error: a much more frequent sequence differs by one nucleotide. This chain links TRBV2 with TRBJ2-1; 12 bases map to TRBD2. The J call may be incorrect, as the DNA end agrees better with TRBJ2-7. CDR1 and CDR2 from the germline V gene are SNHLY and FYNNEI. This CDR3 has 15 amino acids. For the CDR3, the DNA is TGTGCCAGCAGACCCCTAGCGGGAGGGTACAATGAGCAGTACTTC. Its protein is CASRPLAGGYNEQYF.

The chain uses TRBV20-1 and TRBJ2-7; 10 nucleotides agree with TRBD2. V lost 3 bases and J lost 2; bases outside the gene matches: 4. The CDR3 covers 14 residues. Germline CDR1 DFQATT, CDR2 SNEGSKA (reference sequence). CDR3 region: CSARGLAQTYEQYF. The CDR3 DNA follows: TGCAGTGCTAGGGGACTAGCGCAGACCTACGAGCAGTACTTC.

The V call is TRBV28, the J call TRBJ2-5; 9 bases agree with TRBD1. CDR1 and CDR2 from the germline V gene are MDHEN and SYDVKM. This CDR3 has 17 amino acids. Unmatched junction bases numbered 15, after V lost 6 bases and J lost 4 bases. This chain's CDR3 is CASSNPRFTGGVETQYF. As DNA, the CDR3 is TGTGCCAGCAGCAATCCTCGGTTTACAGGGGGCGTAGAGACCCAGTACTTC. Using reference TRBV28 and TRBJ2-5 for the parts outside the CDR3, the full variable domain is DVKVTQSSRYLVKRTGEKVFLECVQDMDHENMFWYRQDPGLGLRLIYFSYDVKMKEKGDIPEGYSVSREKKERFSLILESASTNQTSMYLCASSNPRFTGGVETQYFGPGTRLLVL.

This clonotype was seen ten or more times. This CDR3 reads CASSLGVSTDTQYF. The CDR3 bases are TGTGCCAGCAGCCTGGGGGTTAGCACAGATACGCAGTATTTT. V gene TRBV3-1 combines with J gene TRBJ2-3; D could derive from TRBD1 or TRBD2 (5 bases each). Trimming stripped 4 bases from V and 0 bases from J, with 8 bases between. Germline CDR1 and CDR2: LGHDT and YNNKEL (reference sequence). The length of the CDR3 is 14 residues.

Many counts were recorded for this clonotype. The gene calls are TRBV11-2 and TRBJ2-5; 9 bases agree with TRBD1. CDR1 and CDR2 (germline): SGHAT, FQNNGV. V lost 5 bases, J lost 5 bases, and 6 bases stayed unmatched. This CDR3 contains 14 residues. In DNA, the CDR3 is TGTGCCAGCAGCCCCCGGACAGGGGTCGAGACCCAGTACTTC. It specifies CASSPRTGVETQYF.

This chain connects TRBV11-3 to TRBJ2-5; 8 nucleotides line up with TRBD1. The CDR3 extends over 13 amino acids. Per the germline V gene, CDR1 is SGHNT and CDR2 is YENEEA. V shed 5 bases and J 5 bases; nucleotides not matched to a gene: 4. This CDR3 is CASSTGQAETQYF. The CDR3 DNA reads TGTGCCAGCAGCACGGGACAGGCGGAGACCCAGTACTTC. Looking up the rest from reference TRBV11-3 and TRBJ2-5 gives the full variable domain: EAGVVQSPRYKIIEKKQPVAFWCNPISGHNTLYWYLQNLGQGPELLIRYENEEAVDDSQLPKDRFSAERLKGVDSTLKIQPAELGDSAVYLCASSTGQAETQYFGPGTRLLVL.